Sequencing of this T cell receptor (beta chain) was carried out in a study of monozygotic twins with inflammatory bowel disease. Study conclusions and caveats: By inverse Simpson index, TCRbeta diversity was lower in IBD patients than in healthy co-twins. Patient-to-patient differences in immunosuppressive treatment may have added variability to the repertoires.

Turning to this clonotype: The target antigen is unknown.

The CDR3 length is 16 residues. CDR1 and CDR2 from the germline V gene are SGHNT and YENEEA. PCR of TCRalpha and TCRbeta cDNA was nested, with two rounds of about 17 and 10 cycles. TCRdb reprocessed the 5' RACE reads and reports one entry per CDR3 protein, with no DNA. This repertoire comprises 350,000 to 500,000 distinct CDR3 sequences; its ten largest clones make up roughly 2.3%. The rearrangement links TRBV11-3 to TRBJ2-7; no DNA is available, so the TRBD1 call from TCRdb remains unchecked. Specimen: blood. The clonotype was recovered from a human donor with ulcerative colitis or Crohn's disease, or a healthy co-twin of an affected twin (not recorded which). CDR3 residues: CASSRGRDMPPYEQYF.